The 3 T cell receptor beta chains listed next were all sequenced from one sample in a study of blood T cell repertoires in COVID-19. Measured with immunoSEQ multiplex PCR; TCRdb has only the in-frame clones, and not every one. The sample has fewer than 300,000 clones, roughly nine tenths seen once; the top ten hold over 2%. The specimen was peripheral blood. These receptors all come from a woman aged 30 to 39 with COVID-19, enrolled during active disease.

The chain combines TRBV7-6 with TRBJ2-3, with 11 bases lining up with TRBD2. With V trimmed by 5 bases and J by 1 base, 5 bases remained unmatched. The CDR3 spans 16 residues. CDR1 is SGHVS and CDR2 is FNYEAQ in the germline V gene. The CDR3 spells CASSALAGGGTDTQYF. The CDR3 coding sequence is TGTGCCAGCAGCGCCTTAGCGGGAGGGGGCACAGATACGCAGTATTTT.

Points on this clone: Other DNA sequences in this specimen translate into the identical CDR3. The chain uses TRBV2 and TRBJ1-1, with a weak D call TRBD1 (6 bases). Deletions cut 3 bases from V and 5 bases from J, with 10 bases between. Germline CDR1 reads SNHLY; CDR2 reads FYNNEI. The CDR3 sequence is 13 residues long. The CDR3 reads CASSDRGWTEAFF. In DNA, the CDR3 is TGTGCCAGCAGTGACAGGGGATGGACTGAAGCTTTCTTT.

V is TRBV9 and J is TRBJ1-4; D call uncertain. Germline CDR1 reads SGDLS; CDR2 reads YYNGEE. CDR3 length equals 15 residues. V lost 0 bases and J 4 bases, leaving 10 bases between the germline ends. The CDR3: CASSVEATINEKLFF. The CDR3 DNA reads TGTGCCAGCAGCGTAGAAGCTACTATTAATGAAAAACTGTTTTTT.